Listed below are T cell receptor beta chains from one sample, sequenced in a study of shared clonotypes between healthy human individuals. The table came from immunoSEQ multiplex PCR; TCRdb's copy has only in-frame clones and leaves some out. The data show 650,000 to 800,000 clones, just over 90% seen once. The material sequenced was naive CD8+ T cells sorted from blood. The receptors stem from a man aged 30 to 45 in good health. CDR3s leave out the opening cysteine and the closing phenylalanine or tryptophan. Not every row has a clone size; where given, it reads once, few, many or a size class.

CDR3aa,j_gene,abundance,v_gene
SVDELAGEETQY,TRBJ2-5,.,TRBV29-1
ASSGDSEAF,TRBJ1-1,.,TRBV5-1
ASSLEWGTQETQY,TRBJ2-5,.,TRBV5-1
ASSFPEILRGYT,TRBJ1-2,once,TRBV7-9
SVEGMNTEAF,TRBJ1-1,.,TRBV29-1
ASSLIGPGNTIY,TRBJ1-3,.,TRBV27
ASSSGLAGVSDTQY,TRBJ2-3,.,TRBV11-3
ASSMLAGRNTGELF,TRBJ2-2,few,TRBV7-6
ASSFNRNTEAF,TRBJ1-1,once,TRBV27
ASGGTGNTIY,TRBJ1-3,.,TRBV21-1
ASMTQEASVQETQY,TRBJ2-5,.,TRBV5-1
ASSESETRGYEQY,TRBJ2-7,.,TRBV10-2
ASSSLLAGGPGELF,TRBJ2-2,.,TRBV27
ASSYGEPGELF,TRBJ2-2,.,TRBV6-5
ASSNRLAGGRYEQY,TRBJ2-7,.,TRBV7-8
ASSHFSGSTDTQY,TRBJ2-3,once,TRBV4-1
SVSGVVDDEQY,TRBJ2-7,.,TRBV29-1
AISETGEETQY,TRBJ2-5,.,TRBV10-3
ASSSLGGNQPQH,TRBJ1-5,.,TRBV27
ASSEGFSGNYEQY,TRBJ2-7,.,TRBV7-2
ASSSLSGSDGELF,TRBJ2-2,.,TRBV28
ASSLAGGPYEQY,TRBJ2-7,.,TRBV25-1
ASSPELAGPILYEQY,TRBJ2-7,.,TRBV27
ASRSPTDYPGANVLT,TRBJ2-6,.,TRBV5-1
ASSLAFKQGTIPYEQY,TRBJ2-7,once,TRBV7-9
AWSAPGLAYHNEQF,TRBJ2-1,few,TRBV30
ATLYASEQF,TRBJ2-1,few,TRBV6-6
ASSPGGVLWASYEQY,TRBJ2-7,.,TRBV5-6
ASSSKDRGNEQF,TRBJ2-1,.,TRBV7-6
ASSLAQRESVQTQY,TRBJ2-5,.,TRBV7-8
ARKPLAGGNNEQF,TRBJ2-1,.,TRBV7-9
ASVTIDSRLAGGLLGEQY,TRBJ2-7,.,TRBV28
ATTSGRNDDNEQF,TRBJ2-1,.,TRBV10-3
ASSLLSGRRETQY,TRBJ2-5,.,TRBV5-8
ASSPDYYEQY,TRBJ2-7,.,TRBV7-8
ASSSPTRTGGTNTGELF,TRBJ2-2,.,TRBV28
ASSRLAGVGTGELF,TRBJ2-2,.,TRBV7-2
ASSITGGNTDTQY,TRBJ2-3,.,TRBV19
ATSRDYASDYGYT,TRBJ1-2,.,TRBV15
ASSPGLAKPYGYT,TRBJ1-2,.,TRBV27
ASSLRPSPNYGYT,TRBJ1-2,.,TRBV5-6
ASRPSQPQH,TRBJ1-5,few,TRBV6-1
ASSKAVVTGCGYT,TRBJ1-2,.,TRBV21-1
ASSAAANNEQF,TRBJ2-1,.,TRBV25-1
ASSLVSGLADYEQY,TRBJ2-7,.,TRBV7-2
ASSPRYEAF,TRBJ1-1,.,TRBV28
ASSHGTGEYGYT,TRBJ1-2,.,TRBV5-3
ASSEWLATRGDTQY,TRBJ2-3,.,TRBV2
ASSYSAGAGELF,TRBJ2-2,.,TRBV6-5
ASSYSSSGSYEQF,TRBJ2-1,.,TRBV6-5
ASSYYGTGEETQY,TRBJ2-5,.,TRBV6-6
ASSQGLAGENQETQY,TRBJ2-5,.,TRBV4-2
ASDVAGVKETQY,TRBJ2-5,once,TRBV6-6
ASSLEAGTPYEQY,TRBJ2-7,.,TRBV5-1